This is a list of T cell receptor beta chains from one sample in a study of cytomegalovirus exposure and HLA in healthy donors. Measured with immunoSEQ multiplex PCR; TCRdb has only the in-frame clones, and not every one. The sample lists tens of thousands of clones, around 72% seen once, with roughly an eighth in the top ten. Sequencing was performed on PBMCs. The receptors were sampled from a woman aged 40 to 50 in good health and CMV-seropositive. CDR3s include the opening cysteine and the closing phenylalanine or tryptophan. The order of the fields is D gene, clone size, J gene, V gene, CDR3 protein. A D gene is named only where the DNA matches it firmly. Where a row states a size, it is once, few, many or the class of an expanded clone; other rows omit it.

TRBD2 . TRBJ2-1 TRBV6-4 CASRETSGGASEQFF
TRBD2 . TRBJ2-3 TRBV30 CAWSWTAGDTDTQYF
. . TRBJ2-7 TRBV27 CASSLKQDYEQYF
TRBD1 . TRBJ2-7 TRBV5-1 CASSLSGQGTGEQYF
TRBD1 . TRBJ1-2 TRBV11-3 CASSSIPTGEGINYGYTF
. few TRBJ1-2 TRBV5-1 CASSLQGGYGYTF
TRBD1 once TRBJ1-1 TRBV19 CASKQGAPTEAFF
TRBD2 . TRBJ2-1 TRBV27 CASSPNADGLAGGPGYNEQFF
. . TRBJ1-2 TRBV19 CASVRRGAEPNHGYTF
. . TRBJ1-1 TRBV5-6 CASSPFRETNTEAFF
. . TRBJ1-2 TRBV10-1 CASSEVEGRGYTF
TRBD1 . TRBJ1-6 TRBV7-3 CASSSGQSYSPLHF
. . TRBJ2-7 TRBV30 CAWSAGQYTNEQYF
. . TRBJ1-1 TRBV6-1 CASSVRGRTEAFF
TRBD2 . TRBJ2-3 TRBV10-2 CASSESGGAVDTQYF